The rows below give T cell receptor beta chains drawn from one sample of a study of shared clonotypes between healthy human individuals. The assay was immunoSEQ multiplex PCR, and TCRdb's table has in-frame clones only and misses some. The table records about 1.5 million clones, under 99% of them present only once. The sequenced sample consisted of naive CD4+ T cells sorted from blood. These receptors originate from a man aged 25-45 years in good health. CDR3s include the opening cysteine and the closing phenylalanine or tryptophan. The order of the fields is clone size, CDR3 length, D gene, V gene, J gene, CDR3 DNA, CDR3 protein. A D gene is named only where the DNA matches it firmly. The listing skips clone size in some rows; elsewhere it reads once, few, many or a size class.

abundance: -; len: 14; d_gene: -; v_gene: TRBV5-4; j_gene: TRBJ1-2; CDR3nt: TGTGCCAGCAGCCCCGCGGGCCGGAACTATGGCTACACCTTC; CDR3aa: CASSPAGRNYGYTF
abundance: -; len: 15; d_gene: -; v_gene: TRBV6-1; j_gene: TRBJ1-5; CDR3nt: TGTGCCAGCAGGGCCGGGACAACTAGCAATCAGCCCCAGCATTTT; CDR3aa: CASRAGTTSNQPQHF
abundance: few; len: 13; d_gene: -; v_gene: TRBV5-8; j_gene: TRBJ2-2; CDR3nt: TGTGCCAGCAGCTTGGTGGGGGCCGGGGAGCTGTTTTTT; CDR3aa: CASSLVGAGELFF
abundance: -; len: 14; d_gene: -; v_gene: TRBV6-1; j_gene: TRBJ1-1; CDR3nt: TGTGCCAGCAGTGGGACAAAAGCGGGCACTGAAGCTTTCTTT; CDR3aa: CASSGTKAGTEAFF
abundance: -; len: 15; d_gene: -; v_gene: TRBV5-5; j_gene: TRBJ1-1; CDR3nt: TGTGCCAGCAGCTTGGCGGGGGGCGCTGCCACTGAAGCTTTCTTT; CDR3aa: CASSLAGGAATEAFF
abundance: -; len: 15; d_gene: TRBD2; v_gene: TRBV9; j_gene: TRBJ2-2; CDR3nt: TGTGCCAGCAGTAAGGACGGGACTAGCCCCGGGGAGCTGTTTTTT; CDR3aa: CASSKDGTSPGELFF
abundance: -; len: 14; d_gene: -; v_gene: TRBV30; j_gene: TRBJ2-4; CDR3nt: TGTGCCTGGAGTACAAAGGGGGAGTATGGCATTCAGTACTTC; CDR3aa: CAWSTKGEYGIQYF
abundance: -; len: 12; d_gene: -; v_gene: TRBV2; j_gene: TRBJ1-2; CDR3nt: TGTGCCAGCAGGGACAGAACCTATGGCTACACCTTC; CDR3aa: CASRDRTYGYTF
abundance: -; len: 11; d_gene: -; v_gene: TRBV29-1; j_gene: TRBJ2-7; CDR3nt: TGCAGCGTTGGGGGTCTGTCTGAGCAGTACTTC; CDR3aa: CSVGGLSEQYF
abundance: -; len: 15; d_gene: -; v_gene: TRBV27; j_gene: TRBJ1-5; CDR3nt: TGTGCCAGCAGTTCCTCGGGACGGAGCAATCAGCCCCAGCATTTT; CDR3aa: CASSSSGRSNQPQHF
abundance: -; len: 14; d_gene: -; v_gene: TRBV5-1; j_gene: TRBJ1-2; CDR3nt: TGCGCCAGCAGCCCGGACGGCAGGGACTATGGCTACACCTTC; CDR3aa: CASSPDGRDYGYTF
abundance: -; len: 17; d_gene: -; v_gene: TRBV4-2; j_gene: TRBJ1-3; CDR3nt: TGTGCCAGCAGCCAAGATGGTGGAGGACAATCTGGAAACACCATATATTTT; CDR3aa: CASSQDGGGQSGNTIYF
abundance: -; len: 17; d_gene: -; v_gene: TRBV30; j_gene: TRBJ1-1; CDR3nt: TGTGCCTGGAGCGTAGGGGCAACAGGGCTTCAGTTGGCTGAAGCTTTCTTT; CDR3aa: CAWSVGATGLQLAEAFF
abundance: -; len: 14; d_gene: -; v_gene: TRBV5-1; j_gene: TRBJ2-7; CDR3nt: TGCGCCAGCAGCTTGGAGTCGGTATACTCCGAGCAGTACTTC; CDR3aa: CASSLESVYSEQYF
abundance: -; len: 13; d_gene: -; v_gene: TRBV18; j_gene: TRBJ2-2; CDR3nt: TGTGCCAGCTCACGGCGGGACACCGGGGAGCTGTTTTTT; CDR3aa: CASSRRDTGELFF
abundance: -; len: 13; d_gene: -; v_gene: TRBV7-9; j_gene: TRBJ1-1; CDR3nt: TGTGCCAGCAGCTTAGTTCTAACTACTGAAGCTTTCTTT; CDR3aa: CASSLVLTTEAFF
abundance: -; len: 15; d_gene: -; v_gene: TRBV5-6; j_gene: TRBJ2-3; CDR3nt: TGTGCCAGCAGCCGAGACAGCAGACAGACAGATACGCAGTATTTT; CDR3aa: CASSRDSRQTDTQYF
abundance: -; len: 13; d_gene: -; v_gene: TRBV27; j_gene: TRBJ1-1; CDR3nt: TGTGCCAGCAGGACCGGGACCTACACTGAAGCTTTCTTT; CDR3aa: CASRTGTYTEAFF
abundance: -; len: 18; d_gene: TRBD1; v_gene: TRBV5-1; j_gene: TRBJ2-2; CDR3nt: TGCGCCAGCAGCTTGGCTAGTGGGGACAGGGGCCGTACCGGGGAGCTGTTTTTT; CDR3aa: CASSLASGDRGRTGELFF
abundance: -; len: 16; d_gene: -; v_gene: TRBV9; j_gene: TRBJ2-1; CDR3nt: TGTGCCAGCAGCGTAGATTTGACTATCGTAAGAGGTGAGCAGTTCTTC; CDR3aa: CASSVDLTIVRGEQFF
abundance: -; len: 13; d_gene: -; v_gene: TRBV19; j_gene: TRBJ2-2; CDR3nt: TGTGCCACCCTTTCCACTGACACCGGGGAGCTGTTTTTT; CDR3aa: CATLSTDTGELFF
abundance: -; len: 16; d_gene: -; v_gene: TRBV6-6; j_gene: TRBJ2-1; CDR3nt: TGTGCCAGCAGTTATTCGGATTGGTATGGCAACAATGAGCAGTTCTTC; CDR3aa: CASSYSDWYGNNEQFF
abundance: once; len: 13; d_gene: -; v_gene: TRBV7-9; j_gene: TRBJ2-7; CDR3nt: TGTGCCAGCCAAGAGGGGGGAGAGGGCGAGCAGTACTTC; CDR3aa: CASQEGGEGEQYF
abundance: -; len: 11; d_gene: -; v_gene: TRBV29-1; j_gene: TRBJ1-2; CDR3nt: TGCAGCGTTGCCCGGGACTATGGCTACACCTTC; CDR3aa: CSVARDYGYTF
abundance: -; len: 14; d_gene: -; v_gene: TRBV4-1; j_gene: TRBJ1-1; CDR3nt: TGCGCCAGCAGACAACAGACTTGGAACACTGAAGCTTTCTTT; CDR3aa: CASRQQTWNTEAFF
abundance: -; len: 21; d_gene: -; v_gene: TRBV18; j_gene: TRBJ2-6; CDR3nt: TGTGCCAGCTCACCAAATTCATCAAGGGTTGGCGTCGGCTCTGGGGCCAACGTCCTGACTTTC; CDR3aa: CASSPNSSRVGVGSGANVLTF
abundance: -; len: 16; d_gene: -; v_gene: TRBV7-9; j_gene: TRBJ2-5; CDR3nt: TGTGCCAGCAGCTTAGGGGTTCTACAGGAGAGGGAGACCCAGTACTTC; CDR3aa: CASSLGVLQERETQYF
abundance: -; len: 15; d_gene: -; v_gene: TRBV5-1; j_gene: TRBJ2-2; CDR3nt: TGCGCCAGCAGCGCCGGGACTGCCAACACCGGGGAGCTGTTTTTT; CDR3aa: CASSAGTANTGELFF
abundance: -; len: 15; d_gene: -; v_gene: TRBV5-1; j_gene: TRBJ2-5; CDR3nt: TGCGCCAGCAGCATTAACACCGTATCGGGAGAGACCCAGTACTTC; CDR3aa: CASSINTVSGETQYF
abundance: once; len: 13; d_gene: -; v_gene: TRBV6-6; j_gene: TRBJ2-5; CDR3nt: TGTGCCAGCAGTTACACTAGACAAGAGACCCAGTACTTC; CDR3aa: CASSYTRQETQYF
abundance: -; len: 12; d_gene: -; v_gene: TRBV6-8; j_gene: TRBJ2-1; CDR3nt: TGTGCCAGCAGTTACCCCTCTGGTGAGCAGTTCTTC; CDR3aa: CASSYPSGEQFF
abundance: -; len: 14; d_gene: -; v_gene: TRBV5-1; j_gene: TRBJ2-7; CDR3nt: TGCGCCAGCAGCTCCGGGTCGTACTCCTACGAGCAGTACTTC; CDR3aa: CASSSGSYSYEQYF
abundance: -; len: 14; d_gene: -; v_gene: TRBV18; j_gene: TRBJ2-7; CDR3nt: TGTGCCAGCTCACCGGGACGGGTGCCCTACGAGCAGTACTTC; CDR3aa: CASSPGRVPYEQYF
abundance: -; len: 16; d_gene: -; v_gene: TRBV5-1; j_gene: TRBJ1-1; CDR3nt: TGCGCCAGCAGACGTGCTCGGGGCGGGATGAACACTGAAGCTTTCTTT; CDR3aa: CASRRARGGMNTEAFF
abundance: -; len: 14; d_gene: TRBD1; v_gene: TRBV28; j_gene: TRBJ2-4; CDR3nt: TGTGCCAGCACCTTGACAGGGGTCAAAAACATTCAGTACTTC; CDR3aa: CASTLTGVKNIQYF
abundance: -; len: 11; d_gene: -; v_gene: TRBV20-1; j_gene: TRBJ1-1; CDR3nt: TGCAGTGCCCGGGTTAACACTGAAGCTTTCTTT; CDR3aa: CSARVNTEAFF
abundance: once; len: 15; d_gene: TRBD2; v_gene: TRBV18; j_gene: TRBJ2-7; CDR3nt: TGTGCCAGCTCACCCCCGGGGGGGGCTTCCTACGAGCAGTACTTC; CDR3aa: CASSPPGGASYEQYF
abundance: -; len: 17; d_gene: -; v_gene: TRBV5-1; j_gene: TRBJ2-5; CDR3nt: TGCGCCAGCAGCTTGTACTTTGGAGGGCCTAGGGAGGAGACCCAGTACTTC; CDR3aa: CASSLYFGGPREETQYF
abundance: -; len: 14; d_gene: -; v_gene: TRBV7-9; j_gene: TRBJ1-2; CDR3nt: TGTGCCAGCAGCTTAGGGGGGAGAGCGGGCGGCTACACCTTC; CDR3aa: CASSLGGRAGGYTF
abundance: -; len: 16; d_gene: -; v_gene: TRBV11-3; j_gene: TRBJ2-7; CDR3nt: TGTGCCAGCAGCTTAGATCTGACTAGACGGGATTACGAGCAGTACTTC; CDR3aa: CASSLDLTRRDYEQYF
abundance: -; len: 13; d_gene: -; v_gene: TRBV10-2; j_gene: TRBJ2-5; CDR3nt: TGCGCCAGCATGAGGTACAGGGAAGAGACCCAGTACTTC; CDR3aa: CASMRYREETQYF
abundance: -; len: 14; d_gene: TRBD2; v_gene: TRBV7-2; j_gene: TRBJ2-3; CDR3nt: TGTGCCTCTTTACCCGGACTAGCGGGAGCCGAGCAGTATTTT; CDR3aa: CASLPGLAGAEQYF
abundance: -; len: 17; d_gene: -; v_gene: TRBV7-2; j_gene: TRBJ1-1; CDR3nt: TGTGCCAGCAGCTGGGGACATCCTTTTGGGGCGAACACTGAAGCTTTCTTT; CDR3aa: CASSWGHPFGANTEAFF
abundance: -; len: 14; d_gene: -; v_gene: TRBV5-8; j_gene: TRBJ2-1; CDR3nt: TGTGCCAGCACCGACCGGGACAAGTACAATGAGCAGTTCTTC; CDR3aa: CASTDRDKYNEQFF
abundance: -; len: 15; d_gene: -; v_gene: TRBV19; j_gene: TRBJ1-2; CDR3nt: TGTGCCAGTAGTCCCCGGTGGGGTTCGAGCTATGGCTACACCTTC; CDR3aa: CASSPRWGSSYGYTF
abundance: -; len: 19; d_gene: -; v_gene: TRBV7-6; j_gene: TRBJ2-6; CDR3nt: TGTGCCAGCAGCCCGATGGGGGGGCCTACACTCTCTGGGGCCAACGTCCTGACTTTC; CDR3aa: CASSPMGGPTLSGANVLTF
abundance: -; len: 15; d_gene: -; v_gene: TRBV5-5; j_gene: TRBJ2-4; CDR3nt: TGTGCCAGCAGCTTGGTTGGGGGATTCAAAAACATTCAGTACTTC; CDR3aa: CASSLVGGFKNIQYF
abundance: once; len: 14; d_gene: -; v_gene: TRBV5-4; j_gene: TRBJ2-1; CDR3nt: TGTGCCAGCAGCTTGGTCTACGGCTACAATGAGCAGTTCTTC; CDR3aa: CASSLVYGYNEQFF
abundance: -; len: 15; d_gene: -; v_gene: TRBV6-5; j_gene: TRBJ1-3; CDR3nt: TGTGCCAGCAGTTACACAACAGGCCCTGGAAACACCATATATTTT; CDR3aa: CASSYTTGPGNTIYF
abundance: -; len: 15; d_gene: -; v_gene: TRBV27; j_gene: TRBJ1-5; CDR3nt: TGTGCCAGCAGTTTCGGGTCTCATAGCAATCAGCCCCAGCATTTT; CDR3aa: CASSFGSHSNQPQHF
abundance: -; len: 15; d_gene: -; v_gene: TRBV5-1; j_gene: TRBJ2-5; CDR3nt: TGCGCCAGCAGCTTGGCCGCGCCAATCGGCGAGACCCAGTACTTC; CDR3aa: CASSLAAPIGETQYF